The sequence of this TCR beta chain was determined in a study of blood T cells in healthy people across ages. The authors ran a second PCR of 7 to 11 cycles using a sample-barcoded 5' primer and a J-beta primer mix. TCRdb reprocessed the 5' RACE reads with MiXCR, giving one entry per CDR3 protein. The top ten hold 13% of the sample, which has 800,000 to 950,000 distinct CDR3 sequences, around 49% seen once. Comments on this clonotype: As yet, its antigen is unknown.

CDR3 length equals 16 residues. J lost 4 bases, V lost 6 bases, and 8 bases had no gene match. Germline CDR1 LGHDT, CDR2 YNNKEL (reference sequence). Overall study results and limits: A conclusive naive versus antigen-experienced comparison was prevented by the unsorted PBMCs. Getting older went along with TCR beta diversity per million T cells dropping roughly linearly.

The rearrangement uses TRBV3-1 and TRBJ2-5; 13 nucleotides line up with TRBD2. Sequences were obtained from blood. This TCR was sampled from a man between 25 and 39 years old in good health. The CDR3 loop reads CASSMTSGGLGETQYF. In DNA form, the CDR3 reads TGTGCCAGCAGTATGACTAGCGGGGGGCTCGGAGAGACCCAGTACTTC.